The 13 T cell receptor beta chains below all came from one sample that was sequenced in a study of cytomegalovirus exposure and HLA in healthy donors. Primers for the PCR totalled 60 Vbeta and 13 Jbeta. Sequencing was performed with immunoSEQ multiplex PCR; in TCRdb, only in-frame clones are kept and a portion is missing. The data contain tens of thousands of clones, more than 70% of them singletons. Sequencing was done on a sample of PBMCs. The receptors stem from a woman aged 40 to 50 in good health and CMV-seropositive.

The rearrangement joins TRBV7-2 to TRBJ2-2, with D possibly matching TRBD1 (5 bases). This CDR3 is 16 amino acids long. Trimming removed 5 bases from V and 5 bases from J, with 18 bases in between. Germline values: CDR1 SGHTA, CDR2 FQGNSA. The CDR3 coding sequence is TGTGCCAGCAGCCCTAGGGGTCTCCGAGAAACCGGGGAGCTGTTTTTT. It encodes CASSPRGLRETGELFF.

V usage is TRBV29-1 and J usage is TRBJ1-1, with D possibly being TRBD1 (6 bases). The CDR3 runs to 14 residues. Germline CDR1 and CDR2: SQVTM and ANQGSEA. V was shortened by 7 bases and J by 1 base, with 16 bases between the two germline ends. The CDR3 nucleotides are TGCAGCGCTGCAGCAGGGGTATCGAACACTGAAGCTTTCTTT. Encoded protein: CSAAAGVSNTEAFF.

This clone was recorded a few times. Its ends do not fully match the called genes, so a read error is possible. V usage is TRBV7-9 and J usage is TRBJ2-5; 7 bases align to TRBD1. CDR3 size: 15 residues. Per the germline V gene, CDR1 is SEHNR and CDR2 is FQNEAQ (reference sequence). CDR3 sequence: CSSSLDGTGEETQYF. The DNA of the CDR3 is TGTTCCAGCAGCTTAGATGGCACAGGGGAAGAGACCCAGTACTTC.

The gene calls are TRBV5-4 and TRBJ2-7, with TRBD1 matching over 9 bases. CDR1 is SGHNT and CDR2 is YYREEE in the germline V gene (reference sequence). V shed 4 bases, J shed 4 bases, and the junction held 6 bases outside the gene matches. The CDR3 sequence is 14 residues long. In nucleotides, the CDR3 is TGTGCCAGCAGCGTCGGGACAGGGTCATACGAGCAGTACTTC. Translation: CASSVGTGSYEQYF.

The V and J genes are TRBV19 and TRBJ1-5; 7 bases agree with TRBD1. Germline CDR1 is LNHDA and CDR2 is SQIVND (reference sequence). Trimming took 7 bases from V and 6 from J; bases not matched to a gene: 6. CDR3 length equals 13 residues. The DNA of the CDR3 is TGTGCCAGTACCGACAGGGATGGTCAGCCCCAGCATTTT. Amino acids: CASTDRDGQPQHF.

This clone was counted between two and nine times. The CDR3: CASTSSPAGTEAFF. The CDR3 coding sequence is TGTGCCTCGACCTCTAGCCCCGCCGGGACAGAAGCTTTCTTT. This chain connects TRBV30 to TRBJ1-1; D may be TRBD1 (6 bases). CDR1 is GTSNPN, CDR2 SVGIG, per germline (reference sequence). The V and J ends lost 7 bases and 8 bases respectively, with 23 bases between them. The length of the CDR3 is 14 residues.

The rearrangement joins TRBV5-6 to TRBJ1-4, with TRBD1 identical over 10 bases. Germline V gene lookup returns CDR1 SGHDT and CDR2 YYEEEE. The junction had 8 bases not matched to a gene; V was cut back by 3 bases and J by 3 bases. This CDR3 comprises 17 residues. The CDR3 loop is CASSSGTGVGANEKLFF. In nucleotides, the CDR3 is TGTGCCAGCAGCTCCGGGACAGGGGTGGGGGCTAATGAAAAACTGTTTTTT.

This chain uses TRBV7-9 with TRBJ2-1; D ambiguous. The ends were cut back, 1 base at V and 2 bases at J, with 12 bases in the middle. The CDR3 totals 16 residues. Per germline, CDR1 SEHNR and CDR2 FQNEAQ (reference sequence). This CDR3 reads CASSLDLHGAYNEQFF. In DNA form, the CDR3 reads TGTGCCAGCAGCTTAGATCTACACGGAGCCTACAATGAGCAGTTCTTC.

The chain has TRBV6-6 and TRBJ2-2; the D gene is possibly TRBD2 (6 bases). The CDR3 spans 16 residues. Germline V lookup: CDR1 MNHNY, CDR2 SVGAGI (reference sequence). The V gene lost 6 bases and the J gene lost 0 bases, with 14 bases spanning the gap. The CDR3 reads CASSSGRLPNTGELFF. The CDR3 DNA reads as TGTGCCAGCAGCTCGGGGAGGCTCCCGAACACCGGGGAGCTGTTTTTT.

This clone was recorded once. The rearrangement joins TRBV18 to TRBJ2-7; maybe TRBD2 (7 bases). Between the trimmed V and J ends, which lost 6 bases and 4 bases, there was a span of 19 bases. The length of the CDR3 is 15 residues. Per the germline V gene, CDR1 is KGHSH and CDR2 is LQKENI. As DNA, the CDR3 is TGTGCCAGCTCTCTTCCCGGGGGGCGGGAGTACGAGCAGTACTTC. Translating gives CASSLPGGREYEQYF.

V is TRBV7-9 and J is TRBJ2-1, with TRBD2 matching over 10 bases. With V trimmed by 5 bases and J by 5 bases, 12 bases remained unmatched. In germline, CDR1 is SEHNR, CDR2 FQNEAQ (reference sequence). This CDR3 spans 17 amino acids. The CDR3 is CASSPPPSGGRNNEQFF. In DNA form, the CDR3 reads TGTGCCAGCAGCCCCCCCCCTAGCGGGGGACGGAACAATGAGCAGTTCTTC.

The chain recombines TRBV6-5 with TRBJ1-6; no clear D gene. V gave up 6 bases and J gave up 10 bases, with 13 bases separating them. This CDR3 has 13 residues. Germline V gives CDR1 MNHEY, CDR2 SVGAGI. The CDR3 nucleotides are TGTGCCAGCAGGACCGACCGAGGATCACCCCTCCACTTT. Protein: CASRTDRGSPLHF.

The chain recombines TRBV11-2 with TRBJ2-4, with D perhaps matching TRBD2 (5 bases). The germline V and J ends were trimmed by 1 base and 13 bases, with 17 bases remaining between them. Germline values: CDR1 SGHAT, CDR2 FQNNGV. The CDR3 spans 14 residues. The CDR3 here is CASSLAPLRGRQYF. The CDR3 DNA is TGTGCCAGCAGCTTAGCCCCCCTTAGAGGGAGACAGTACTTC.